The following is a T cell receptor (beta chain) sequence with its context. The antigen is not known. This clone may be a read error of a much larger clone one base away. Germline V gene lookup returns CDR1 MDHEN and CDR2 SYDVKM. This CDR3 spans 15 amino acids. Deletions cut 8 bases from V and 3 bases from J, with 17 bases between. Through Arm-PCR of CDR3 regions and iRepertoire HTBI primers, TCR beta libraries were built. Per the original methods: Analysis of the samples identified 50 to 65 TRBV and around 15 TRBJ segments. Each CDR3 protein gets one entry after TCRdb re-called the multiplex PCR reads with MiXCR. TCRdb assigned the V and J calls; the authors' analysis was not used. The data contain some 430,000 distinct CDR3 sequences, under 25% of them seen just once; the ten biggest clones take up less than 9%. The time point denotes: persistent/refractory GD, antithyroid drugs over 5 years with positive TRAb. Isolated PBMC RNA provided the starting material for the TCR library. Peripheral blood, approximately 9 milliliters per patient, was collected in EDTA tubes.

The sample belongs to a study of regulatory T cells in long-lasting Graves disease. Notes on the study in general: Favored gene segments in persistent disease were TRBV28, TRBJ1-2 and TRBJ2-5.

The sequence derives from a female donor with Graves disease. The chain has TRBV28 and TRBJ1-5, with unresolved D. Source: peripheral blood mononuclear cells (PBMCs), taken when the disease was refractory, from a patient treated with antithyroid drugs. The CDR3 DNA reads as TGTGCCAGCTGTGGCTCAGGTAGGCCCAATCAGCCCCAGCATTTT. This encodes CASCGSGRPNQPQHF.